This T cell receptor beta chain comes out of a study of blood T cell repertoires in COVID-19. Study in general: Sources were T cells, B-cell-depleted T cells, or PBMCs; the material itself was cDNA or gDNA.

Some clones are missing from TCRdb's copy, which holds only in-frame ones; the method was immunoSEQ multiplex PCR. The sample yields just under 85,000 clones, about 83% seen once. This receptor was identified in a woman older than 75 with acute or convalescent COVID-19. What was sequenced was peripheral blood.

The CDR3 region is CAISESPRDRWNTEAFF. In DNA, the CDR3 is TGTGCCATCAGTGAGTCCCCGAGGGACAGATGGAACACTGAAGCTTTCTTT. This sequence joins TRBV10-3 and TRBJ1-1; 7 bases align to TRBD1. Germline loops: CDR1 ENHRY, CDR2 SYGVKD. This CDR3 has 17 amino acids. Losses at the gene ends were 0 bases for V and 1 base for J; bases not matched to a gene: 8.